A selection of T cell receptor beta chains follows, all from one sample in a study of T cell repertoires in cytomegalovirus infection. Each CDR3 protein is one row after TCRdb ran MiXCR on the reads. The data contain about 440,000 distinct CDR3 sequences, around 32% of them singletons. Sequenced input: PBMCs. Receptor source: a human donor in good health (CMV status not recorded). Some clones in this sample may be carry-over from other donors' samples. Each CDR3 is given with its conserved first and last residue. Each record gives: J gene, V gene, D gene, clone size, CDR3 protein, CDR3 DNA. A D gene is named only where the DNA matches it firmly. Clone size is shown for a subset of rows, as once, few, many or a class of expanded clone.

TRBJ1-2	TRBV4-2	.	.	CASSQDQSTNYGYTF	TGTGCCAGCAGCCAAGATCAGAGTACTAACTATGGCTACACCTTC
TRBJ2-2	TRBV5-5	TRBD1	.	CASSLEFRGTGELFF	TGTGCCAGCAGCTTGGAATTCAGGGGGACCGGGGAGCTGTTTTTT
TRBJ2-3	TRBV2	.	.	CASSGDRSTQYF	TGTGCCAGCAGTGGAGACAGGAGTACGCAGTATTTT
TRBJ2-7	TRBV5-1	.	.	CASSLTVDEQYF	TGCGCCAGCAGCCTTACGGTGGACGAGCAGTACTTC
TRBJ1-5	TRBV12-3/TRBV12-4	TRBD1	once	CASSFRQGRSQPQHF	TGTGCCAGCAGTTTCCGACAGGGACGAAGCCAGCCCCAGCATTTT
TRBJ1-1	TRBV7-2	.	many	CASSLIPGAVTEAFF	TGTGCCAGCAGCTTAATACCGGGAGCGGTGACTGAAGCTTTCTTT
TRBJ2-3	TRBV19	TRBD1	.	CASRGQDRLNDTQYF	TGTGCCAGTCGTGGGCAGGACAGGTTGAACGATACGCAGTATTTT
TRBJ2-7	TRBV6-1	TRBD1	few	CASSFSGGSGKQYF	TGTGCCAGCAGTTTCTCAGGGGGCTCAGGGAAGCAGTACTTC
TRBJ1-2	TRBV7-2	.	.	CASSLGPGGANYGYTF	TGTGCCAGCAGCTTAGGACCCGGAGGGGCTAACTATGGCTACACCTTC
TRBJ2-5	TRBV3-1	.	.	CASSRTGQETQYF	TGTGCCAGCAGCCGGACTGGCCAAGAGACCCAGTACTTC
TRBJ2-5	TRBV7-3	.	.	CASSPGPKETQYF	TGTGCCAGCAGCCCCGGGCCCAAGGAGACCCAGTACTTC
TRBJ1-1	TRBV27	.	once	CASRRQGRPEAFF	TGTGCCAGCAGGAGGCAGGGGAGGCCTGAAGCTTTCTTT
TRBJ2-7	TRBV7-2	TRBD1	few	CASSSSWDSSYEQYF	TGTGCCAGCAGCAGTTCGTGGGACAGTAGCTACGAGCAGTACTTC
TRBJ2-7	TRBV7-6	.	few	CASSLAGYFDEQYF	TGTGCCAGCAGCTTAGCGGGTTACTTCGACGAGCAGTACTTC
TRBJ2-3	TRBV20-1	TRBD1	few	CSARPGTADTQYF	TGCAGTGCTAGACCTGGGACAGCCGATACGCAGTATTTT
TRBJ1-3	TRBV4-1	.	.	CASSQVDRTLTDTIYF	TGCGCCAGCAGCCAAGTAGACAGGACTTTGACCGACACCATATATTTT
TRBJ1-5	TRBV12-3/TRBV12-4	TRBD1	few	CASRKGAEYSNQPQHF	TGTGCCAGCAGGAAGGGGGCTGAGTATAGCAATCAGCCCCAGCATTTT
TRBJ2-1	TRBV7-2	.	few	CASSLVEGPLGYEQFF	TGTGCCAGCAGCTTAGTGGAGGGGCCCCTCGGGTATGAGCAGTTCTTC
TRBJ1-1	TRBV29-1	TRBD1	.	CSVGRGTGNTEAFF	TGCAGCGTTGGCAGGGGGACAGGGAACACTGAAGCTTTCTTT
TRBJ1-5	TRBV7-2	.	many	CASSLGVGWGSHQPQHF	TGTGCCAGCAGCTTAGGAGTGGGCTGGGGGAGCCATCAGCCCCAGCATTTT
TRBJ2-7	TRBV19	.	.	CASSIGGSEQYF	TGTGCCAGTAGTATCGGTGGATCCGAGCAGTACTTC
TRBJ2-5	TRBV7-7	TRBD2	.	CASSLEGWERGLQETQYF	TGTGCCAGCAGCTTAGAAGGGTGGGAGCGGGGATTACAAGAGACCCAGTACTTC
TRBJ2-3	TRBV25-1	.	few	CASSGSITDTQYF	TGTGCCAGCAGTGGGAGCATCACAGATACGCAGTATTTT
TRBJ1-5	TRBV7-3	.	few	CASSSRTANFPQPQHF	TGTGCCAGCAGCTCCCGGACGGCAAATTTCCCCCAGCCCCAGCATTTT
TRBJ1-6	TRBV7-3	.	many	CASSLTAFRSPLHF	TGTGCCAGCAGCTTAACAGCATTCCGTTCACCCCTCCACTTT
TRBJ2-3	TRBV7-6	TRBD2	many	CASSLDQRGAQDTQYF	TGTGCCAGCAGCTTAGACCAGCGGGGGGCTCAGGATACGCAGTATTTT
TRBJ2-1	TRBV7-3	.	once	CASSSGWGEGSYNEQFF	TGTGCCAGCAGCTCTGGATGGGGCGAAGGCTCCTACAATGAGCAGTTCTTC
TRBJ1-1	TRBV20-1	TRBD1	.	CSAAGGTTEAFF	TGCAGTGCTGCAGGGGGCACAACTGAAGCTTTCTTT
TRBJ1-6	TRBV20-1	.	.	CSALQAGPSSPLHF	TGCAGTGCTCTACAGGCAGGGCCGAGTTCACCCCTCCACTTT